This entry lists 9 T cell receptor beta chains sequenced from one sample in a study of response to subunit inactivated influenza vaccine. TCRdb analysed the RT-PCR reads with MiXCR anew, one entry per CDR3 protein. Here the sample spans about 700,000 distinct CDR3 sequences, 14% being singletons. The sample here was PBMCs from blood, taken approximately 15 days before vaccination. These receptors were collected from a man over 45 who received an inactivated influenza vaccine.

The V gene is TRBV6-2 or TRBV6-3, the J gene TRBJ1-1; D is perhaps TRBD1 (6 bases). The CDR3 runs 12 residues. Germline V gene lookup returns CDR1 MNHEY and CDR2 SVGEGT. V was pared by 7 bases and J by 7 bases, with 13 bases between. CDR3 region: CASTNRAVEAFF. Written as DNA, the CDR3 is TGTGCCAGCACCAACAGGGCGGTTGAAGCTTTCTTT.

This clonotype came up a few times. The chain couples TRBV6-2 or TRBV6-3 to TRBJ2-3; TRBD2 agrees at 8 bases. The CDR3 runs to 15 residues. Germline CDR1 reads MNHEY; CDR2 reads SVGEGT. Trimming removed 3 bases from V and 1 base from J; junction bases left unmatched: 3. The CDR3 region has the DNA TGTGCCAGCAGTTATGTGCGGGGGGGCACAGATACGCAGTATTTT. Its translation: CASSYVRGGTDTQYF.

This clonotype showed up just a few times. The J gene is TRBJ2-1, the V gene TRBV7-9; unclear D gene. There are 11 residues in the CDR3. Per the germline V gene, CDR1 is SEHNR and CDR2 is FQNEAQ (reference sequence). V lost 5 bases, J lost 8 bases, and 7 bases lay in between. The CDR3, as DNA: TGTGCCAGCAGCGAGCAAGATGAGCAGTTCTTC. Translating it yields CASSEQDEQFF.

The sample holds a few counts of this clonotype. J is TRBJ2-7 and V is TRBV3-1; unclear D gene. The CDR3 consists of 11 residues. V was clipped by 2 bases and J by 5 bases, with 4 bases between them. Germline CDR1 reads LGHDT; CDR2 reads YNNKEL (reference sequence). CDR3 in DNA: TGTGCCAGCAGCCAATGGGACGAGCAGTACTTC. Protein product: CASSQWDEQYF.

This clonotype was recorded a few times. The V and J genes are TRBV10-3 and TRBJ1-2; perhaps TRBD1 as D (6 bases). The CDR3 contains 15 residues. Germline V lookup: CDR1 ENHRY, CDR2 SYGVKD. Trimming removed 6 bases at V and 0 bases at J, with 14 bases between. CDR3 in DNA: TGTGCCATCAGGAAGGAGGAGGGGGCTAACTATGGCTACACCTTC. Its protein product is CAIRKEEGANYGYTF.

The V call is TRBV6-1, the J call TRBJ2-1, with D perhaps matching TRBD2 (6 bases). Germline CDR1 is MNHNS and CDR2 is SASEGT. Trimming took 5 bases from V and 7 from J, leaving 15 bases between them. This CDR3 has 14 amino acids. CDR3 loop: CASSRSGPKNEQFF. In DNA, the CDR3 is TGTGCCAGCAGTCGAAGCGGGCCTAAAAATGAGCAGTTCTTC.

This clonotype has more than one count but fewer than ten. V gene TRBV5-1 combines with J gene TRBJ2-7, with 9 bases identical to TRBD1. With V trimmed by 4 bases and J by 3 bases, 8 bases remained unmatched. CDR1 is SGHRS and CDR2 is YFSETQ in the germline V gene. The CDR3 totals 15 residues. In DNA, the CDR3 is TGCGCCAGCAGCCAGGGACAGGGAACTGTCTACGAGCAGTACTTC. Protein sequence: CASSQGQGTVYEQYF. Full variable domain (remainder filled in from reference TRBV5-1 and TRBJ2-7): KAGVTQTPRYLIKTRGQQVTLSCSPISGHRSVSWYQQTPGQGLQFLFEYFSETQRNKGNFPGRFSGRQFSNSRSEMNVSTLELGDSALYLCASSQGQGTVYEQYFGPGTRLTVT.

The chain couples TRBV7-6 to TRBJ2-7, with 7 positions matching TRBD2. The V and J ends lost 1 base and 2 bases, in that order; junction bases with no gene match: 8. The length of the CDR3 is 16 residues. Germline V CDR1 and CDR2: SGHVS, FNYEAQ. CDR3 bases: TGTGCCAGCAGCTTAGTTTCGGCTAGCGGCCCCTACGAGCAGTACTTC. It encodes CASSLVSASGPYEQYF.

The rearrangement uses TRBV9 and TRBJ2-2; D unclear. The CDR3 sequence is 14 residues long. Per germline, CDR1 SGDLS and CDR2 YYNGEE. Trimming left V 3 bases short and J 5 bases short, with 11 bases between. The CDR3 here is CASSGEDFTGELFF. The CDR3 DNA sequence: TGTGCCAGCAGCGGAGAGGATTTTACCGGGGAGCTGTTTTTT.